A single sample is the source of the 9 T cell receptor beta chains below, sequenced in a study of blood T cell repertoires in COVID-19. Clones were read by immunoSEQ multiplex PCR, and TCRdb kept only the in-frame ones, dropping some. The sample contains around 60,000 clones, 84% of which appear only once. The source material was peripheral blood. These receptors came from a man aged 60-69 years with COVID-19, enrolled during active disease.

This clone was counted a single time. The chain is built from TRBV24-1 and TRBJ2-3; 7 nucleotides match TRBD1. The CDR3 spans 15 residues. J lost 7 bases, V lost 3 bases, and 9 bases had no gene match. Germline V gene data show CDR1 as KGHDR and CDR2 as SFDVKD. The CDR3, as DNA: TGTGCCACCAGTGATAGTGGTAGGGGGCAAAATACGCAGTATTTT. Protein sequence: CATSDSGRGQNTQYF.

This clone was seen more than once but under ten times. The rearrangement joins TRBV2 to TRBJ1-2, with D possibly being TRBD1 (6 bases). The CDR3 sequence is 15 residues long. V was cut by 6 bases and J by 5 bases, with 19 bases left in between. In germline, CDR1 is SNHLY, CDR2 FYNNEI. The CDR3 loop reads CASSHRDTRGYGYTF. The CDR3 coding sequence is TGTGCCAGCAGCCACCGGGACACCCGTGGGTATGGCTACACCTTC.

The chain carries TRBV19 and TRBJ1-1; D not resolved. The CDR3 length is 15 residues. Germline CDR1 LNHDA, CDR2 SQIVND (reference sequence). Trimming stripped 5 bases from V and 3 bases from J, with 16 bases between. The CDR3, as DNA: TGTGCCAGTAGTGCCTTAGCCGGGTACGACACTGAAGCTTTCTTT. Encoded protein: CASSALAGYDTEAFF.

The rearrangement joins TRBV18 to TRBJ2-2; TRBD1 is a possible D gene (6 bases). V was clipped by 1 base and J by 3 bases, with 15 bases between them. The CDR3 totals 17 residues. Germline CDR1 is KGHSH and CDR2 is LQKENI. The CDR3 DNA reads TGTGCCAGCTCACCACGAAGGGGGAATACGGACACCGGGGAGCTGTTTTTT. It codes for CASSPRRGNTDTGELFF.

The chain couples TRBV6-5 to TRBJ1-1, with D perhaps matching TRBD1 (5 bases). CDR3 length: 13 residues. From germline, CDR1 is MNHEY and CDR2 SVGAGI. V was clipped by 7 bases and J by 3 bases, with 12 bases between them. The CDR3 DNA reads TGTGCCAGCAAGGAGGGGCGGGACACTGAAGCTTTCTTT. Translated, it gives CASKEGRDTEAFF.

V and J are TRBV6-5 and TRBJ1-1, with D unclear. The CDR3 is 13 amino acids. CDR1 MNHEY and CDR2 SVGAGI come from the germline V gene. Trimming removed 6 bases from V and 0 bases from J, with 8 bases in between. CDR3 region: CASRWEVNTEAFF. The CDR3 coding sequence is TGTGCCAGCAGATGGGAGGTGAACACTGAAGCTTTCTTT.

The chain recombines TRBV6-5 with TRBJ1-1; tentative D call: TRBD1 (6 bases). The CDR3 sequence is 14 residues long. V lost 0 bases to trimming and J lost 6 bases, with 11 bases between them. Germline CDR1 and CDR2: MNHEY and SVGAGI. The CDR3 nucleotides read TGTGCCAGCAGTTACTCTAGGCAGGGGCCTGAAGCTTTCTTT. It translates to CASSYSRQGPEAFF.

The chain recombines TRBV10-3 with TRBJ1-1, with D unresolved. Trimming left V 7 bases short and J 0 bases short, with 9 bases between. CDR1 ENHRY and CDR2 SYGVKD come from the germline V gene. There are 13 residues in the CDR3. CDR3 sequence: CAITEVLNTEAFF. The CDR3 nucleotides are TGTGCCATCACCGAGGTCCTGAACACTGAAGCTTTCTTT.

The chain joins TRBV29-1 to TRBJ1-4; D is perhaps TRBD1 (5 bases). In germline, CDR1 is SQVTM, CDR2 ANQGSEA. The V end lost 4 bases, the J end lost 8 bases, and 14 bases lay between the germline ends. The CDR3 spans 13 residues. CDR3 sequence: CSVGGGVYEKLFF. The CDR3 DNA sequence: TGCAGCGTTGGGGGAGGGGTCTACGAAAAACTGTTTTTT.